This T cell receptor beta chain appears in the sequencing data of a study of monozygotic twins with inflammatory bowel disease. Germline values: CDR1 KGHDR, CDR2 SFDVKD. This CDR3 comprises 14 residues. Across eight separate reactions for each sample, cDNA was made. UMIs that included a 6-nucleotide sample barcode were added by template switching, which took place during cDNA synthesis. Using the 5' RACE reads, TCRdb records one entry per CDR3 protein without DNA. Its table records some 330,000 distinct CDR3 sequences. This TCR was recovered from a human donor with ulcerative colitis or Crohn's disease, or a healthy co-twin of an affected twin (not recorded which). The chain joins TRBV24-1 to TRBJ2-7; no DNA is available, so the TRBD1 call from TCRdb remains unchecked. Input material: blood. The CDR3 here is CATSDRGTKYEQYF.